Listed below are T cell receptor beta chains from one sample, sequenced in a study of blood T cell repertoires in COVID-19. Libraries were prepared by immunoSEQ multiplex PCR; TCRdb keeps only in-frame clonotypes and omits some of them. The table records more than 75,000 clones, more than 75% of them present only once. Input material: peripheral blood. These TCRs come from a woman of 80 years or more with active COVID-19. Both conserved end residues are part of each CDR3.

V gene	CDR3 length	CDR3 protein
TRBV19	15	CASNSGGMDQETQYF
TRBV7-2	15	CASSLMVAGADTQYF
TRBV24-1	17	CATSDPGAGGPADTQYF
TRBV7-6	13	CASSLTRAGTQYF
TRBV2	18	CASSAPGRYSNSNQPQHF
TRBV12-3/TRBV12-4	13	CASSLDRGTEAFF
TRBV14	12	CASSPDRVRAFF
TRBV18	14	CASQGPSSGNTIYF
TRBV6-5	16	CASSYYPRGATGELFF
TRBV19	15	CASSKLAGGPNEQFF
TRBV5-1	15	CASSFRSGSYNEQFF